This passage covers 16 T cell receptor beta chains from one sample sequenced in a study of CXCR3-negative and CXCR3-positive naive CD8 T cells. All TRB cDNA libraries came from 5' RACE performed with UMI labels. TCRdb re-called the 5' RACE reads; one entry per CDR3 protein, DNA not given. This sample's clone table lists about 120,000 distinct CDR3 sequences. The sequenced sample was naive CXCR3- CD8+ T cells from blood. Subset given: CD45RO-CCR7+CD27+CD95- naive CD8+ T cells lacking CXCR3 (TNR3-). These receptors originate from a human donor in good health. Some clones in this sample may be carry-over from other donors' samples.

The chain recombines TRBV28 with TRBJ2-5; with no DNA, the TCRdb D assignment of TRBD1 cannot be verified. Germline V gene data show CDR1 as MDHEN and CDR2 as SYDVKM. This CDR3 is built from 15 residues. The CDR3 here is CASSSGQGAGETQYF.

V is TRBV23-1 and J is TRBJ2-2. TRBV23-1 is flagged as an ORF with uncertain function. The CDR3 extends over 19 amino acids. This CDR3 reads CASSQSLTDELQRVWELFF.

This CDR3 is CASSQSIRGNQPQHF. The chain recombines TRBV4-1 with TRBJ1-5. Germline V gives CDR1 MGHRA, CDR2 YSYEKL. The CDR3 loop spans 15 amino acids.

The chain is built from TRBV20-1 and TRBJ2-7; the D call of TRBD1 rests on TCRdb alone, since no DNA is present to check it. This CDR3 is built from 14 residues. CDR1 is DFQATT, CDR2 SNEGSKA, per germline (reference sequence). The chain's CDR3 is CSAMRDTNSYEQYF.

The V call is TRBV7-9, the J call TRBJ2-3. Germline V gene lookup returns CDR1 SEHNR and CDR2 FQNEAQ (reference sequence). This CDR3 region has 13 residues. CDR3 protein: CASSFWETDTQYF.

The J gene is TRBJ2-1, the V gene TRBV20-1. Germline CDR1 reads DFQATT; CDR2 reads SNEGSKA (reference sequence). This CDR3 comprises 16 residues. The CDR3 region is CSARDLDGSSYNEQFF.

The rearrangement joins TRBV23-1 to TRBJ2-1; as DNA is missing, the TRBD1 call by TCRdb cannot be tested. TRBV23-1 is an open reading frame whose function is uncertain. The CDR3 is 15 amino acids. The CDR3 loop is CASSQYTGGYNEQFF.

The V call is TRBV12-3 or TRBV12-4, the J call TRBJ1-1; TCRdb picks TRBD1, but there is no DNA to check that call. CDR3 length equals 17 residues. The CDR3 here is CASIRSWDDGQNTEAFF.

The rearrangement uses TRBV15 and TRBJ2-5. This CDR3 is 14 amino acids long. Germline V gene data show CDR1 as LNHNV and CDR2 as YYDKDF (reference sequence). The CDR3 is CATSRDGVTETQYF. Filled out from reference TRBV15 and TRBJ2-5, the complete variable domain reads DAMVIQNPRYQVTQFGKPVTLSCSQTLNHNVMYWYQQKSSQAPKLLFHYYDKDFNNEADTPDNFQSRRPNTSFCFLDIRSPGLGDTAMYLCATSRDGVTETQYFGPGTRLLVL.

The V gene is TRBV5-5, the J gene TRBJ2-5; the TRBD1 assignment by TCRdb is unverifiable without DNA. The length of the CDR3 is 14 residues. Germline loops: CDR1 SGHKS, CDR2 YYEKEE (reference sequence). The CDR3 here is CASSKRDSGETQYF. Full variable domain (outside the CDR3, taken from reference TRBV5-5 and TRBJ2-5): DAGVTQSPTHLIKTRGQQVTLRCSPISGHKSVSWYQQVLGQGPQFIFQYYEKEERGRGNFPDRFSARQFPNYSSELNVNALLLGDSALYLCASSKRDSGETQYFGPGTRLLVL.

The rearrangement joins TRBV29-1 to TRBJ2-2; TCRdb returns TRBD2, unconfirmable since there is no DNA. Germline values: CDR1 SQVTM, CDR2 ANQGSEA. The CDR3 sequence is 15 residues long. The CDR3 sequence: CSVEERGVNTGELFF.

This chain uses TRBV2 with TRBJ2-3. This CDR3 is 14 amino acids long. Per germline, CDR1 SNHLY and CDR2 FYNNEI. This chain's CDR3 is CASSEAPGADTQYF.

The chain joins TRBV14 to TRBJ2-1; TCRdb selects TRBD1, and the lack of DNA leaves this call unchecked. This CDR3 has 15 amino acids. Germline loops: CDR1 SGHDN, CDR2 FVKESK. CDR3 region: CASSQGAGSYNEQFF. Supplemented by reference TRBV14 and TRBJ2-1, the full variable domain reads EAGVTQFPSHSVIEKGQTVTLRCDPISGHDNLYWYRRVMGKEIKFLLHFVKESKQDESGMPNNRFLAERTGGTYSTLKVQPAELEDSGVYFCASSQGAGSYNEQFFGPGTRLTVL.

The chain joins TRBV7-9 to TRBJ1-5. CDR3 length: 14 residues. CDR1 is SEHNR, CDR2 FQNEAQ, per germline (reference sequence). CDR3 sequence reads: CASSLARGNQPQHF. Drawing the rest from reference TRBV7-9 and TRBJ1-5, the complete variable domain is DTGVSQNPRHKITKRGQNVTFRCDPISEHNRLYWYRQTLGQGPEFLTYFQNEAQLEKSRLLSDRFSAERPKGSFSTLEIQRTEQGDSAMYLCASSLARGNQPQHFGDGTRLSIL.

The chain carries TRBV28 and TRBJ2-7; as DNA is missing, the TRBD2 call by TCRdb cannot be tested. The germline CDR1 and CDR2 sequences are MDHEN and SYDVKM. CDR3 length equals 14 residues. CDR3: CASSLLAGPQMSHF. Full variable domain (outside the CDR3, taken from reference TRBV28 and TRBJ2-7): DVKVTQSSRYLVKRTGEKVFLECVQDMDHENMFWYRQDPGLGLRLIYFSYDVKMKEKGDIPEGYSVSREKKERFSLILESASTNQTSMYLCASSLLAGPQMSHFGPGTRLTVT.

The chain couples TRBV23-1 to TRBJ2-7; without DNA, the TCRdb call of TRBD1 cannot be checked. TRBV23-1 is flagged as an ORF with uncertain function. CDR3 length equals 17 residues. Here the CDR3 reads CASSQSNGRGRHYEQYF.